This T cell receptor beta chain comes out of a study of blood T cells in healthy people across ages. Ranging in age from about 6 to 95, the donors were healthy Caucasian individuals from Russia. Each sample yielded at least 6 micrograms of PBMC total RNA. A second PCR of roughly 7 to 11 cycles used a sample-barcoded 5' primer and a J-beta primer mix. One entry per CDR3 protein results from TCRdb running MiXCR on the 5' RACE reads. The sample holds about 1 million distinct CDR3 sequences, more than 40% seen once. J was trimmed by 7 bases and V by 6 bases; bases with no gene match: 6. The CDR3 totals 13 residues. Notes on this clonotype: What it binds is not known.

Study-level findings and limits: Greater diversity and more naive CD4+ cells were seen in long-lived donors than in aged donors.

Specimen: blood. The chain joins TRBV12-3 or TRBV12-4 to TRBJ2-1; 7 nucleotides match TRBD2. This clonotype was sampled from a woman between 55 and 75 years old in good health. The CDR3 sequence is CASRLGGDNEQFF. CDR3 nucleotides: TGTGCCAGCAGGCTGGGGGGGGATAATGAGCAGTTCTTC.